This T cell receptor (beta chain) was recovered during a study of blood T cell repertoires in COVID-19. This CDR3 has 12 amino acids. Germline V gives CDR1 SGHRS, CDR2 YFSETQ. With 5 bases removed from V and 6 bases from J, the gap between germline ends came to 10 bases. Using immunoSEQ multiplex PCR, the repertoire was profiled, and TCRdb retains in-frame clones only, with some absent. The sample holds over 350,000 clones, more than 75% seen once. J is TRBJ2-3 and V is TRBV5-1; TRBD2 is a possible D gene (5 bases). Material: PBMCs or T cells enriched from blood (not recorded which). This clonotype originated in a woman aged 45-60 years who had recovered from COVID-19. The CDR3 spells CASRDFGDTQYF. In nucleotides, the CDR3 is TGCGCCAGCAGGGACTTTGGGGATACGCAGTATTTT.